This section outlines one TCR beta chain sequence together with its context. Antigen: not known. The source of the sample is a study of spatial heterogeneity in lung cancer. Findings of the study overall: It was found that expanded intratumoral alpha and beta TCR counts tracked tumor mutation counts.

One entry per CDR3 protein, called by TCRdb with MiXCR from the 5' RACE reads. The sample includes 20,000 to 25,000 distinct CDR3 sequences, roughly 10% of them seen just once. As to time point: sample taken at primary tumor resection. Whole RNA, isolated from tumor, nontumor lung or frozen PBMC, was sequenced without prior sorting. Trimming at V came to 4 bases and at J to 7 bases, leaving 4 bases not matched to a gene. CDR1 and CDR2 (germline): SGHNT, YYREEE (reference sequence). The CDR3 is made up of 12 amino acids. The V call is TRBV5-4, the J call TRBJ1-1, with 7 positions matching TRBD1. The sequenced sample was lung tumor tissue, obtained at surgery. This sequence originates from a male donor with early-stage non-small cell lung cancer. CDR3 sequence: CASSRSGGEAFF. CDR3 nucleotides: TGTGCCAGCAGCCGTTCAGGGGGTGAAGCTTTCTTT.